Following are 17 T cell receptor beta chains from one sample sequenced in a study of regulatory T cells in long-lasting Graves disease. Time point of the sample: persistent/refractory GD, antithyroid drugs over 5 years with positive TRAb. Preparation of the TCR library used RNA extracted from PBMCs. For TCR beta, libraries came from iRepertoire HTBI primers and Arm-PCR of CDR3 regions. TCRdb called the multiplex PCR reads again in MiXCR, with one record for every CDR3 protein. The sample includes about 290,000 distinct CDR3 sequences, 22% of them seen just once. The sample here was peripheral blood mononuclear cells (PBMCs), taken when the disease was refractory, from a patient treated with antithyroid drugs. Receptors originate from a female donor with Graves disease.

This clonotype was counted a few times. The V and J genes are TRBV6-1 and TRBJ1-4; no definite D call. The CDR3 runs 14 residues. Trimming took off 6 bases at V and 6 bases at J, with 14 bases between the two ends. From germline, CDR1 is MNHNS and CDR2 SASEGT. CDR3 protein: CASSLQTPDEKLFF. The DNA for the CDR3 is TGTGCCAGCAGCCTTCAGACGCCCGATGAAAAACTGTTTTTT.

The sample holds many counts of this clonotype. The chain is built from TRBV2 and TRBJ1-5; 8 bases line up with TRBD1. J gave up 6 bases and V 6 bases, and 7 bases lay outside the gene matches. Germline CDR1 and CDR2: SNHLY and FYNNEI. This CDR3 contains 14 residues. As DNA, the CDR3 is TGTGCCAGCAGCGCACAGGGGGTGGGTCAGCCCCAGCATTTT. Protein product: CASSAQGVGQPQHF. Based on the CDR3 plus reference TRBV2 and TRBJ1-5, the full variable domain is EPEVTQTPSHQVTQMGQEVILRCVPISNHLYFYWYRQILGQKVEFLVSFYNNEISEKSEIFDDQFSVERPDGSNFTLKIRSTKLEDSAMYFCASSAQGVGQPQHFGDGTRLSIL.

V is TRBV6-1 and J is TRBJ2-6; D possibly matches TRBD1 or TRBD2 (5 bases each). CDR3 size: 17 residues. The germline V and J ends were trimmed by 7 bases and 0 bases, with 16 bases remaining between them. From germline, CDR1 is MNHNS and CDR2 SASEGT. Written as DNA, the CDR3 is TGTGCCAGCACCGACGGGGACCGAAGCTCTGGGGCCAACGTCCTGACTTTC. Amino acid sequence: CASTDGDRSSGANVLTF.

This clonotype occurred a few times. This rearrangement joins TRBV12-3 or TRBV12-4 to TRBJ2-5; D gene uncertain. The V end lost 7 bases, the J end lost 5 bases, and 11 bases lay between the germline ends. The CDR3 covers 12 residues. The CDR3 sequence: CASTLSRETQYF. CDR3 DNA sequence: TGTGCCAGCACCCTGTCTAGGGAGACCCAGTACTTC.

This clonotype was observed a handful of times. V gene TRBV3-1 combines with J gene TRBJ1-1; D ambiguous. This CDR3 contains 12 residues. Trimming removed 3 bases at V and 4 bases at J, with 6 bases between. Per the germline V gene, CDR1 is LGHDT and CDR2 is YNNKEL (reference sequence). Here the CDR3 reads CASSHPTTEAFF. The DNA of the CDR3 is TGTGCCAGCAGCCACCCCACCACTGAAGCTTTCTTT.

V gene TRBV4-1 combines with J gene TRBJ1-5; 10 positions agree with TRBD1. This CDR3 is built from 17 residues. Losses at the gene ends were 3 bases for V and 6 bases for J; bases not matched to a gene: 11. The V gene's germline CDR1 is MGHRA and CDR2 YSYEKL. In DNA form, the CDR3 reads TGCGCCAGCAGCCACGAACCCGGGACAGGGGATCGTCAGCCCCAGCATTTT. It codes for CASSHEPGTGDRQPQHF.

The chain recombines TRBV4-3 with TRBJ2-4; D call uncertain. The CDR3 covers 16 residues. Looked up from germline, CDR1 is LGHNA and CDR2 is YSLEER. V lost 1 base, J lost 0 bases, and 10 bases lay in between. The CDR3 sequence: CASSQGPAIAKNIQYF. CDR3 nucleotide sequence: TGCGCCAGCAGCCAAGGCCCCGCCATAGCCAAAAACATTCAGTACTTC.

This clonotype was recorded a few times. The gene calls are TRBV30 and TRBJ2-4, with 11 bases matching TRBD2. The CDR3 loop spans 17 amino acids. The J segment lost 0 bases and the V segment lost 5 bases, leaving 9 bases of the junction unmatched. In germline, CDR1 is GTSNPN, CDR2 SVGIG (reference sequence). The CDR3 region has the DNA TGTGCCTGGGGTACTAGCGGGGGAAATTTAGCCAAAAACATTCAGTACTTC. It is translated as CAWGTSGGNLAKNIQYF.

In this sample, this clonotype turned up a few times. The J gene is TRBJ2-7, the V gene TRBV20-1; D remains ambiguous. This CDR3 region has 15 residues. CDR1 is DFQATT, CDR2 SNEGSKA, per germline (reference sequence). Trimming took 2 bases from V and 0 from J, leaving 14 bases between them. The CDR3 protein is CSARLPSAYSYEQYF. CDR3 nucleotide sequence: TGCAGTGCTAGACTTCCCAGCGCGTACTCCTACGAGCAGTACTTC.

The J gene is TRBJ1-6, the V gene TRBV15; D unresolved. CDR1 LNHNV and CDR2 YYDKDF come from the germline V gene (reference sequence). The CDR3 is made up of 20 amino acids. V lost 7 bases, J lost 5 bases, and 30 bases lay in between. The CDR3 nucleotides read TGTGCCACCAAAGAAGAACCATGGCTTGGACTTGTAACACATAATTCACCCCTCCACTTT. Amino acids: CATKEEPWLGLVTHNSPLHF.

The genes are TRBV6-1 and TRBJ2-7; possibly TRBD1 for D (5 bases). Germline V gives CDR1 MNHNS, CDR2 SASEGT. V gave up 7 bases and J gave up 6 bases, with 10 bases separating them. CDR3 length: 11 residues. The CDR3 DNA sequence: TGTGCCAGCACAACAGGCGGCGAGCAGTACTTC. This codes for CASTTGGEQYF.

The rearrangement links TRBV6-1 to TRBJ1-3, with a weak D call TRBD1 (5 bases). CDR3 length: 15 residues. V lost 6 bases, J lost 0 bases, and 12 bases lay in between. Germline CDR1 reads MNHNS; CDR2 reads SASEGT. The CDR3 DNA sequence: TGTGCCAGCAGCCGGACAATTTACTCTGGAAACACCATATATTTT. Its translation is CASSRTIYSGNTIYF.

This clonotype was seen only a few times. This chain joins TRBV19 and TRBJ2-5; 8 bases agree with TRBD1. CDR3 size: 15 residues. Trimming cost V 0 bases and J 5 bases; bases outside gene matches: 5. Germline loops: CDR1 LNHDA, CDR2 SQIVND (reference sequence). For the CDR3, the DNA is TGTGCCAGTAGTATAGAGGACAGGGCCGGTGAGACCCAGTACTTC. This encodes CASSIEDRAGETQYF.

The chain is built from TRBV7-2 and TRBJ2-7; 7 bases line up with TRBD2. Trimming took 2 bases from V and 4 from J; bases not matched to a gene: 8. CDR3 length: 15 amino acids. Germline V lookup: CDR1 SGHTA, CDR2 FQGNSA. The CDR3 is CASSLYPGGLYEQYF. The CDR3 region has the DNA TGTGCCAGCAGCTTATATCCGGGGGGTCTATACGAGCAGTACTTC.

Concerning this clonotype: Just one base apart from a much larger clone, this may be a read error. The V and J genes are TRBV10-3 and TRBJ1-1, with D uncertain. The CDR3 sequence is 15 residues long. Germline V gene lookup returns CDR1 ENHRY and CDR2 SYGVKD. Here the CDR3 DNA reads TGTGCCATCAGTGAGTCAGGTAACATGAACGCTGAAGCTTTCTTT. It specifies CAISESGNMNAEAFF.

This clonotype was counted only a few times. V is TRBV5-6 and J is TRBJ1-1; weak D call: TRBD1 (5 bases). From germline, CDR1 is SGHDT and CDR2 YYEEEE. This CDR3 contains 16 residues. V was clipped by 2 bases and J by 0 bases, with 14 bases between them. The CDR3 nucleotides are TGTGCCAGCAGCTTTCAGGGTCCGGGATTGAACACTGAAGCTTTCTTT. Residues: CASSFQGPGLNTEAFF. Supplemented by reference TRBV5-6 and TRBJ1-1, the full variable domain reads DAGVTQSPTHLIKTRGQQVTLRCSPKSGHDTVSWYQQALGQGPQFIFQYYEEEERQRGNFPDRFSGHQFPNYSSELNVNALLLGDSALYLCASSFQGPGLNTEAFFGQGTRLTVV.

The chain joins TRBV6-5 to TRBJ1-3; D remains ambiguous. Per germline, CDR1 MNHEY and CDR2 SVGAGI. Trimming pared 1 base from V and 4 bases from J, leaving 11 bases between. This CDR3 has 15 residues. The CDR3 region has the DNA TGTGCCAGCAGTTACTTGGGCTCTTCCGGAAACACCATATATTTT. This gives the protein CASSYLGSSGNTIYF.